The rows below give T cell receptor beta chains drawn from one sample of a study of radiotherapy plus CTLA-4 blockade in lung cancer. Assay: immunoSEQ multiplex PCR; the TCRdb copy retains only in-frame clones and omits some. The sample yields 81,000 or so clones, more than 75% seen once. The sequencing here drew on peripheral blood, taken from a patient treated with radiotherapy plus ipilimumab. These receptors all come from a human donor with non-small cell lung cancer who had stable disease on radiotherapy plus ipilimumab. The CDR3 runs from the conserved cysteine through the conserved F or W. The D gene is left open where the match is weak. Size is omitted from some rows. Given values are once, few, many or a class for expanded clones.

>.|.|TRBJ1-1|TRBV5-5
TGTGCCAGCAGACCGGCAGGGAGAAACACTGAAGCTTTCTTT
CASRPAGRNTEAFF
>.|.|TRBJ2-6|TRBV7-2
TGTGCCAGCAGCTCTGGATACGCTGGGGCCAACGTCCTGACTTTC
CASSSGYAGANVLTF
>.|.|TRBJ1-3|TRBV6-6
TGTGCCAGCACCCCCCGGGGGTCGTCTGGAAACACCATATATTTT
CASTPRGSSGNTIYF
>.|.|TRBJ1-1|TRBV18
TGTGCCAGCTTCGCAGGACAGAACACTGAAGCTTTCTTT
CASFAGQNTEAFF
>.|.|TRBJ1-1|TRBV18
TGTGCCAGCTCACCCTCCGCCCCGGGTGAAGCTTTCTTT
CASSPSAPGEAFF
>.|TRBD2|TRBJ2-5|TRBV6-5
TGTGCCAGCAGTGCTCTAGCGGGGGGGCAGGAGACCCAGTACTTC
CASSALAGGQETQYF
>.|.|TRBJ1-2|TRBV15
TGTGCCACCAGCAGGGGAGGGATTGACTATGGCTACACCTTC
CATSRGGIDYGYTF
>.|TRBD1|TRBJ1-1|TRBV6-5
TGTGCCAGCAGTTTTGGGACAGCCGGTGAAGCTTTCTTT
CASSFGTAGEAFF
>.|.|TRBJ2-3|TRBV9
TGTGCCAGCAGCGAGGGAGGCACAGATACGCAGTATTTT
CASSEGGTDTQYF
>.|.|TRBJ1-2|TRBV30
TGTGCCTGGAGTCCCATGTCAGACCTGGGACGCTATGGCTACACCTTC
CAWSPMSDLGRYGYTF
>.|.|TRBJ1-2|TRBV30
TGTGCCTGGGGGGGGGTGGGCGATGGCTACACCTTC
CAWGGVGDGYTF
>.|TRBD1|TRBJ1-4|TRBV27
TGTGCCAGCAGTTTCTCGACAGGGGGCAAACGTGAAAAACTGTTTTTT
CASSFSTGGKREKLFF
>.|TRBD1|TRBJ1-1|TRBV7-3
TGTGCCAGCAGCTTAAAGACAGGGGCCGTCCCAGCTTTCTTT
CASSLKTGAVPAFF
>.|.|TRBJ1-2|TRBV6-1
TGTGCCAGCAGTGAATGGGACGCCCGGAACTATGGCTACACCTTC
CASSEWDARNYGYTF
>.|.|TRBJ2-3|TRBV10-2
TGCGCCAGCAGTTCGTCCACAGATACGCAGTATTTT
CASSSSTDTQYF
>.|.|TRBJ1-5|TRBV21-1
TGTGCCAGCAGCAGGAGGGGCGAAGGCGATCAGCCCCAGCATTTT
CASSRRGEGDQPQHF
>.|TRBD1|TRBJ1-2|TRBV7-3
TGTGCCAGCAGCCCGACAGGGGGGGTTGGCTACACCTTC
CASSPTGGVGYTF
>.|.|TRBJ2-4|TRBV18
TGTGCCAGCTCACCACTGACGGCGGGCGACATTCAGTACTTC
CASSPLTAGDIQYF
>.|.|TRBJ1-5|TRBV4-1
TGCGCCAGCAGCCAGTATCTCGGAGGACGTAAACAGCCCCAGCATTTT
CASSQYLGGRKQPQHF
>.|.|TRBJ2-3|TRBV27
TGTGCCAGCCACGCGGGTCTAGCTACAGATACGCAGTATTTT
CASHAGLATDTQYF
>.|.|TRBJ2-1|TRBV7-2
TGTGCCAGCAGTTTAGCGGTCCTTGAGGGCAATGAGCAGTTCTTC
CASSLAVLEGNEQFF
>.|TRBD1|TRBJ1-5|TRBV10-3
TGTGCCATCAGGGAGGACAGGGGGCAAGACCAGCCCCAGCATTTT
CAIREDRGQDQPQHF
>.|.|TRBJ1-2|TRBV5-8
TGTGCCAGCAGCTCAAACGCGCTATATGGCTACACCTTC
CASSSNALYGYTF
>.|.|TRBJ2-2|TRBV7-9
TGTGCCAGCAGCCCAGGGCCTACCGGGGAGCTGTTTTTT
CASSPGPTGELFF
>.|.|TRBJ1-5|TRBV30
TGTGCCTGGAGTGGACAGAGCAATCAGCCCCAGCATTTT
CAWSGQSNQPQHF
>.|.|TRBJ1-2|TRBV7-9
TGTGCCAGCAGCTTGACAGAGGGCACCGAGGGGGGCTACACCTTC
CASSLTEGTEGGYTF
>.|.|TRBJ2-5|TRBV10-1
TGCGCCAGCAGCCTGGACGCAGCGGAGACCCAGTACTTC
CASSLDAAETQYF
>.|.|TRBJ2-2|TRBV6-4
TGTGCCAGCAGTCCATTTCGGGTGAGCGCCTCGGGCACCGGGGAGCTGTTTTTT
CASSPFRVSASGTGELFF
>once|.|TRBJ1-6|TRBV28
TGTGCCAGCATGAGGGTTAATTCACCCCTCCACTTT
CASMRVNSPLHF
>.|.|TRBJ2-1|TRBV18
TGTGCCAGCTCACCAGTGCTCAATGAGCAGTTCTTC
CASSPVLNEQFF
>.|.|TRBJ1-1|TRBV4-1
TGCGCCAGCAGCCAAGATCTAAACAGGGTGTTCACTGAAGCTTTCTTT
CASSQDLNRVFTEAFF
>few|.|TRBJ1-4|TRBV7-9
TGTGCCAGCAGCTCCCGGGGCAGGGACGGAGAAAAACTGTTTTTT
CASSSRGRDGEKLFF
>.|.|TRBJ2-1|TRBV6-1
TGTGCCAGCAGTGACCGAGGCCTCGGGCAGTTCTTC
CASSDRGLGQFF
>.|.|TRBJ1-5|TRBV15
TGTGCCACCAGCAGAGGGACAGTTAGCAATCAGCCCCAGCATTTT
CATSRGTVSNQPQHF
>.|.|TRBJ1-1|TRBV5-6
TGTGCCAGCAGCTTGGCCATCAGGGGACGGACTGAAGCTTTCTTT
CASSLAIRGRTEAFF
>.|.|TRBJ2-7|TRBV5-1
TGCGCCAGCAGCTTTTCCGGTGACTCCTACGAGCAGTACTTC
CASSFSGDSYEQYF
>.|.|TRBJ2-1|TRBV28
TGTGCCAGCAGTTTAACCAGATACAATGAGCAGTTCTTC
CASSLTRYNEQFF
>.|.|TRBJ1-2|TRBV18
TGTGCCAGCTCACCACTTGGCGAAAACTATGGCTACACCTTC
CASSPLGENYGYTF